This paragraph reports one T cell receptor (beta chain). The data are from a study of PD-L1 blockade in urothelial cancer. V gave up 0 bases and J gave up 0 bases, with 7 bases separating them. The CDR3 length is 16 residues. From germline, CDR1 is SGHNT and CDR2 YYREEE (reference sequence). Using immunoSEQ multiplex PCR, the repertoire was profiled, and TCRdb retains in-frame clones only, with some absent. In the table there are about 84,000 clones, about 81% of which are singletons. The receptor was isolated from a man between 65 and 79 years old with urothelial cancer. The specimen was PBMCs, collected around atezolizumab (anti-PD-L1) treatment. The rearrangement joins TRBV5-4 to TRBJ2-6, with D perhaps TRBD1 (5 bases). The CDR3 nucleotides read TGTGCCAGCAGCTTGGCGACAGCCTCTGGGGCCAACGTCCTGACTTTC. It translates to CASSLATASGANVLTF.